This T cell receptor (beta chain) was retrieved from a study of Graves' ophthalmopathy and Graves' hyperthyroidism. At the level of the study: Peripheral blood collection took place at initial diagnosis, before any treatment.

About this clonotype itself: The junction departs from the called germline gene at one end, perhaps through a read error.

The authors defined stable hyperthyroidism as no ophthalmopathy within 18 months of follow-up. Orbital computed tomography and thyroid ultrasound, along with TRAb, serum thyroxine and clinical symptoms, underpinned diagnosis. Using RNA transcripts, the TCR beta CDR3 regions were amplified. RT-PCR in the first round used HTBI primers; a second-round multiplex PCR followed. TCRdb reprocessed the multiplex PCR reads via MiXCR and lists one record per CDR3 protein. This table holds hundreds of thousands of distinct CDR3 sequences, around a fifth found once. Germline lookup yields CDR1 DFQATT and CDR2 SNEGSKA (reference sequence). This CDR3 has 15 residues.

Sequences were obtained from peripheral blood. The rearrangement links TRBV20-1 to TRBJ2-5, with D unresolved. The receptor's source is a woman aged 18 to 35 with stable Graves' hyperthyroidism. In nucleotides, the CDR3 is TGCAGTGCTAGACTGTGGCGCCTGAAAGAAGAGACCCAATACTTC. It translates to CSARLWRLKEETQYF.